The rows below give T cell receptor beta chains drawn from one sample of a study of cytotoxic CD8 clonotypes in ibrutinib-treated CLL. Using immunoSEQ multiplex PCR, the repertoire was profiled, and TCRdb retains in-frame clones only, with some absent. The sample includes 110,000 to 150,000 clones, roughly 77% of them seen just once. The starting material was PBMCs, obtained after 12 months of ibrutinib treatment. The receptors were sampled from a human donor with chronic lymphocytic leukemia. Both conserved end residues are part of each CDR3. D genes are given only for firm matches. Clone size, where shown, is once, few, many, or a class for clones that have expanded.

>TRBJ2-7|NA|TRBV6-5|NA
CASSYGLASHEQYF
TGTGCCAGCAGTTACGGGCTAGCGAGCCACGAGCAGTACTTC
>TRBJ1-1|NA|TRBV19|NA
CASSRPSANTEAFF
TGTGCCAGTAGTAGGCCAAGCGCGAACACTGAAGCTTTCTTT
>TRBJ2-5|NA|TRBV7-8|NA
CASSLDGDQTQYF
TGTGCCAGCAGCTTAGATGGGGACCAGACCCAGTACTTC
>TRBJ2-7|few|TRBV12-5|NA
CASGPFWSVNEQYF
TGTGCTAGTGGCCCATTTTGGAGTGTCAACGAGCAGTACTTC
>TRBJ1-1|NA|TRBV6-5|TRBD1
CASSYSTGVNTEAFF
TGTGCCAGCAGTTACTCAACAGGGGTTAACACTGAAGCTTTCTTT
>TRBJ1-6|NA|TRBV30|NA
CAWKYGEFSPLHF
TGTGCCTGGAAGTACGGGGAATTCTCACCCCTCCACTTT
>TRBJ1-4|NA|TRBV19|TRBD1
CASSITRGLANEKLFF
TGTGCCAGTAGTATTACCAGGGGGCTTGCTAATGAAAAACTGTTTTTT
>TRBJ1-2|NA|TRBV21-1|NA
CASSNFRGERGYTF
TGTGCCAGCAGCAATTTCCGAGGTGAGCGTGGCTACACCTTC
>TRBJ2-5|once|TRBV28|NA
CASSFPGDQETQYF
TGTGCCAGCAGTTTCCCAGGCGACCAAGAGACCCAGTACTTC
>TRBJ2-3|NA|TRBV6-5|NA
CAIRDRTDTQYF
TGTGCCATCAGAGACCGCACAGATACGCAGTATTTT
>TRBJ2-7|NA|TRBV7-9|TRBD2
CASSGLAGGNEQYF
TGTGCCAGCAGCGGGCTAGCGGGAGGGAACGAGCAGTACTTC
>TRBJ1-6|many|TRBV6-5|NA
CASSYEQARYNSPLHF
TGTGCCAGCAGTTACGAGCAGGCCCGATATAATTCACCCCTCCACTTT
>TRBJ2-7|NA|TRBV7-9|TRBD2
CASSLTGGTSYEQYF
TGTGCCAGCAGCTTAACGGGAGGGACCTCCTACGAGCAGTACTTC
>TRBJ2-1|NA|TRBV10-2|TRBD1
CASSEYRGRTGGGNEQFF
TGCGCCAGCAGTGAGTACCGAGGCCGGACAGGGGGCGGCAATGAGCAGTTCTTC
>TRBJ2-4|NA|TRBV28|TRBD1
CASSSRDRGNIQYF
TGTGCCAGCAGTTCTCGGGACAGGGGGAACATTCAGTACTTC
>TRBJ1-3|few|TRBV4-1|NA
CASSQGGRATGSGNTIYF
TGCGCCAGCAGCCAAGGGGGGCGGGCAACAGGGTCTGGAAACACCATATATTTT
>TRBJ2-7|NA|TRBV7-9|NA
CASSSSRTGTYEQYF
TGTGCCAGCAGCTCTTCTCGGACGGGGACCTACGAGCAGTACTTC
>TRBJ1-2|few|TRBV6-5|NA
CASSYALQGFNGYTF
TGTGCCAGCAGTTACGCGCTCCAGGGATTCAATGGCTACACCTTC
>TRBJ2-3|NA|TRBV5-1|NA
CASSLVPGVSADTQYF
TGCGCCAGCAGCTTAGTTCCCGGGGTCTCGGCAGATACGCAGTATTTT
>TRBJ2-7|NA|TRBV28|TRBD1
CASRIGQGYEQYF
TGTGCCAGCAGGATCGGACAGGGCTACGAGCAGTACTTC
>TRBJ2-3|NA|TRBV29-1|TRBD1
CSLRTGVGDTQYF
TGCAGCCTTCGGACAGGGGTCGGAGATACGCAGTATTTT
>TRBJ2-5|NA|TRBV18|NA
CASSPRPGLGEETQYF
TGTGCCAGCTCACCGAGACCGGGCTTAGGGGAAGAGACCCAGTACTTC
>TRBJ2-3|NA|TRBV7-8|NA
CASSLGRRQGADTDTQYF
TGTGCCAGCAGCTTAGGCCGACGGCAGGGTGCCGACACAGATACGCAGTATTTT
>TRBJ2-6|NA|TRBV9|NA
CASSERGHASGANVLTF
TGTGCCAGCAGCGAGAGGGGACATGCCTCTGGGGCCAACGTCCTGACTTTC
>TRBJ1-5|few|TRBV28|NA
CASSSRPQPQHF
TGTGCCAGCAGTTCTCGGCCTCAGCCCCAGCATTTT
>TRBJ2-7|few|TRBV12-5|NA
CASGLAPTYEQYF
TGTGCTAGTGGTTTGGCACCTACCTACGAGCAGTACTTC
>TRBJ1-1|NA|TRBV18|NA
CASSPGTSLNTEAFF
TGTGCCAGCTCACCCGGGACAAGCTTGAACACTGAAGCTTTCTTT
>TRBJ1-2|NA|TRBV18|NA
CASSPPGSLYGYTF
TGTGCCAGCTCACCACCCGGTTCTCTCTATGGCTACACCTTC
>TRBJ2-3|many|TRBV7-9|NA
CASSPSSDLTDTQYF
TGTGCCAGCAGCCCATCTAGCGACCTCACAGATACGCAGTATTTT
>TRBJ1-1|NA|TRBV28|NA
CASSRDYTEAFF
TGTGCCAGCAGCCGGGATTACACTGAAGCTTTCTTT
>TRBJ1-1|NA|TRBV2|NA
CASSEGADTEAFF
TGTGCCAGCAGTGAAGGGGCGGACACTGAAGCTTTCTTT
>TRBJ1-5|NA|TRBV27|NA
CASSLGTDQPQHF
TGTGCCAGCAGTTTAGGCACCGATCAGCCCCAGCATTTT
>TRBJ1-2|NA|TRBV28|TRBD1
CASSLSGQGVGGYTF
TGTGCCAGCAGTTTATCTGGACAGGGGGTAGGTGGCTACACCTTC
>TRBJ1-2|NA|TRBV5-1|TRBD1
CASSSGTGEDYGYTF
TGCGCCAGCAGTTCCGGGACAGGGGAGGACTATGGCTACACCTTC
>TRBJ2-7|NA|TRBV18|NA
CASSPSSSYEQYF
TGTGCCAGCTCACCATCGAGCTCCTACGAGCAGTACTTC
>TRBJ1-1|once|TRBV25-1|NA
CASSEHRAMNTEAFF
TGTGCCAGCAGTGAACACAGGGCTATGAACACTGAAGCTTTCTTT
>TRBJ1-5|NA|TRBV2|NA
CASRSIDRNQPQHF
TGTGCCAGCAGAAGTATAGACCGAAATCAGCCCCAGCATTTT
>TRBJ2-2|few|TRBV4-2|TRBD2
CASSQELPGGAGELFF
TGTGCCAGCAGCCAAGAATTACCGGGAGGGGCCGGGGAGCTGTTTTTT
>TRBJ2-3|NA|TRBV7-3|NA
CASSLLPRGTDTQYF
TGTGCCAGCAGCTTATTACCAAGGGGCACAGATACGCAGTATTTT
>TRBJ2-3|NA|TRBV11-2|NA
CASSLIGGITDTQYF
TGTGCCAGCAGCTTAATCGGGGGAATCACAGATACGCAGTATTTT
>TRBJ2-5|NA|TRBV9|NA
CASSGTQARETQYF
TGTGCCAGCAGCGGGACACAGGCCCGAGAGACCCAGTACTTC
>TRBJ2-2|NA|TRBV6-5|TRBD1
CASRGNRGQTGELFF
TGTGCCAGCAGGGGTAACAGGGGGCAAACCGGGGAGCTGTTTTTT
>TRBJ2-5|NA|TRBV11-2|TRBD1
CASSSGTGTRRVWETQYF
TGTGCCAGCAGCTCCGGGACAGGGACCCGCCGGGTATGGGAGACCCAGTACTTC
>TRBJ2-5|once|TRBV6-5|NA
CASSYRPGRLETQYF
TGTGCCAGCAGTTACCGTCCGGGGCGGCTGGAGACCCAGTACTTC
>TRBJ2-7|NA|TRBV27|TRBD2
CASRSSRGGRGYEQYF
TGTGCCAGCAGGTCGAGCCGGGGGGGCAGGGGCTACGAGCAGTACTTC
>TRBJ2-7|NA|TRBV7-6|TRBD2
CASSLSLAGGTYEQYF
TGTGCCAGCAGCTTATCCCTAGCGGGAGGGACCTACGAGCAGTACTTC
>TRBJ2-7|NA|TRBV7-2|NA
CASSREGTGEQYF
TGTGCCAGCAGCCGAGAAGGGACCGGCGAGCAGTACTTC
>TRBJ1-1|NA|TRBV10-3|NA
CAIGVEGDGTEAFF
TGTGCCATCGGAGTAGAGGGAGATGGGACTGAAGCTTTCTTT
>TRBJ2-3|NA|TRBV5-1|NA
CASSLFQDTQYF
TGCGCCAGCAGCTTGTTCCAGGATACGCAGTATTTT
>TRBJ1-1|NA|TRBV5-1|NA
CASSLDGEVTEAFF
TGCGCCAGCAGCTTGGACGGTGAGGTCACTGAAGCTTTCTTT
>TRBJ2-7|NA|TRBV11-1|NA
CASSLAGGADYEQYF
TGTGCCAGCAGCTTAGCGGGGGGAGCAGACTACGAGCAGTACTTC
>TRBJ2-2|NA|TRBV7-2|TRBD1
CASSPSGQGISGELFF
TGTGCCAGCAGCCCTAGCGGACAGGGGATATCCGGGGAGCTGTTTTTT
>TRBJ1-1|NA|TRBV29-1|NA
CSVHKNTEAFF
TGCAGCGTCCACAAGAACACTGAAGCTTTCTTT
>TRBJ2-7|NA|TRBV18|NA
CASSPLLSAGSSYEQYF
TGTGCCAGCTCACCACTTCTTTCGGCTGGAAGCTCCTACGAGCAGTACTTC
>TRBJ2-5|NA|TRBV28|TRBD1
CASRRDRGSQETQYF
TGTGCCAGCAGACGGGACAGGGGGAGCCAAGAGACCCAGTACTTC
>TRBJ2-1|once|TRBV4-1|TRBD2
CASSRYSGGESYNEQFF
TGCGCCAGCAGCCGATATAGCGGGGGGGAGTCCTACAATGAGCAGTTCTTC